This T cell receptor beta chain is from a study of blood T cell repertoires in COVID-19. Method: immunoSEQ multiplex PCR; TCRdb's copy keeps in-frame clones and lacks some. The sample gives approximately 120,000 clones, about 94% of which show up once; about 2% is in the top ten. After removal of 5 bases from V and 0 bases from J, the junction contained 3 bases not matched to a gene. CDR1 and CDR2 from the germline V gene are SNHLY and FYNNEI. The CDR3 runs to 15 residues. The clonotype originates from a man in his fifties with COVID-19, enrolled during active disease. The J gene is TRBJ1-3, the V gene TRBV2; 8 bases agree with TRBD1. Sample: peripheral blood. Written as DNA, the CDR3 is TGTGCCAGCAGTAACAGGGGGGACTCTGGAAACACCATATATTTT. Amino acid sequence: CASSNRGDSGNTIYF.